Shown below are 23 T cell receptor beta chains from a single sample sequenced in a study of CD8 T cells in ankylosing spondylitis. From the 5' RACE reads, TCRdb called clonotypes with MiXCR, one entry per CDR3 protein. This table holds around 450,000 distinct CDR3 sequences, 25% to 30% found once. Study-level results: Roughly eight highly homologous variants made up a TCR beta motif that seemed to typify ankylosing spondylitis blood.

Their antigens remain unidentified. The specimen sequenced was blood, either unsorted or a sorted T cell fraction (not recorded which). The receptors were gathered from a male donor with ankylosing spondylitis.

Only a few counts were recorded for this clonotype. The chain links TRBV5-1 to TRBJ2-1, with D unresolved. The germline V gene has CDR1 SGHRS and CDR2 YFSETQ. This CDR3 is 14 amino acids long. The V end lost 1 base, the J end lost 0 bases, and 5 bases lay between the germline ends. The DNA for the CDR3 is TGCGCCAGCAGCTTGCCGGGCTCCTACAATGAGCAGTTCTTC. This encodes CASSLPGSYNEQFF.

The table lists this clonotype with a few counts. The chain combines TRBV3-1 with TRBJ2-2; 8 positions agree with TRBD2. J gave up 9 bases and V 4 bases, and 10 bases lay outside the gene matches. The CDR3 covers 15 residues. Germline V gene lookup returns CDR1 LGHDT and CDR2 YNNKEL (reference sequence). CDR3 residues: CASSRETGGGRELFF. CDR3 in DNA: TGTGCCAGCAGCCGGGAAACGGGGGGGGGCCGGGAGCTGTTTTTT. Drawing the rest from reference TRBV3-1 and TRBJ2-2, the complete variable domain is DTAVSQTPKYLVTQMGNDKSIKCEQNLGHDTMYWYKQDSKKFLKIMFSYNNKELIINETVPNRFSPKSPDKAHLNLHINSLELGDSAVYFCASSRETGGGRELFFGEGSRLTVL.

This clonotype came up a few times. This chain links TRBV3-1 with TRBJ1-1, with 7 bases aligning to TRBD1. The CDR3 extends over 13 amino acids. V dropped 6 bases and J dropped 4; count of bases not matched to a gene: 5. CDR1 LGHDT and CDR2 YNNKEL come from the germline V gene (reference sequence). The CDR3 loop reads CASSKTGITEAFF. The DNA for the CDR3 is TGTGCCAGCAGTAAGACAGGGATCACTGAAGCTTTCTTT. The entire variable domain, with the rest obtained from reference TRBV3-1 and TRBJ1-1, is as follows: DTAVSQTPKYLVTQMGNDKSIKCEQNLGHDTMYWYKQDSKKFLKIMFSYNNKELIINETVPNRFSPKSPDKAHLNLHINSLELGDSAVYFCASSKTGITEAFFGQGTRLTVV.

The V gene is TRBV14, the J gene TRBJ1-4; no definite D call. CDR1 is SGHDN and CDR2 is FVKESK in the germline V gene. The CDR3 spans 14 residues. V lost 0 bases and J lost 9, with 11 bases in between. CDR3 amino acids: CASSQELSTQKLFF. DNA of the CDR3: TGTGCCAGCAGCCAAGAGCTCTCTACACAAAAACTGTTTTTT.

The J gene is TRBJ1-6, the V gene TRBV5-1, with D possibly TRBD1 on 6 matching bases. Germline V lookup: CDR1 SGHRS, CDR2 YFSETQ. CDR3 length equals 16 residues. Trimming removed 0 bases from V and 10 bases from J, with 17 bases in between. CDR3 nucleotides: TGCGCCAGCAGCTTGGCCTTTCGGGGGGCACAGTCACCCCTCCACTTT. It specifies CASSLAFRGAQSPLHF. The full variable domain, with the rest looked up from reference TRBV5-1 and TRBJ1-6, is KAGVTQTPRYLIKTRGQQVTLSCSPISGHRSVSWYQQTPGQGLQFLFEYFSETQRNKGNFPGRFSGRQFSNSRSEMNVSTLELGDSALYLCASSLAFRGAQSPLHFGNGTRLTVT.

This clonotype was detected a few times. The gene calls are TRBV7-9 and TRBJ2-1, with 7 bases aligning to TRBD2. Germline V CDR1 and CDR2: SEHNR, FQNEAQ (reference sequence). The V gene end was trimmed by 3 bases and the J gene end by 2 bases; junction bases not matched to a gene: 4. The CDR3 totals 15 residues. CDR3 nucleotide sequence: TGTGCCAGCAGCTTTGTGGGAGGGGCCTACAATGAGCAGTTCTTC. Translating gives CASSFVGGAYNEQFF.

There are a few counts of this clonotype. The chain employs TRBV20-1 and TRBJ2-3; 10 bases map to TRBD2. V gave up 5 bases and J gave up 4 bases; unmatched junction bases: 12. There are 16 residues in the CDR3. Germline CDR1 DFQATT, CDR2 SNEGSKA (reference sequence). CDR3 in DNA: TGCAGTGCTGAGGGCCTAGCGGGAGTGGGTGCAGATACGCAGTATTTT. Amino acids: CSAEGLAGVGADTQYF.

This clonotype has ten or more counts. The chain couples TRBV24-1 to TRBJ2-2; no reliable D call. The CDR3 is 12 amino acids. V was cut by 7 bases and J by 2 bases, with 4 bases left in between. CDR1 KGHDR and CDR2 SFDVKD come from the germline V gene. CDR3 residues: CATSLNTGELFF. CDR3 bases: TGTGCCACCAGCCTTAACACCGGGGAGCTGTTTTTT.

This clonotype is a singleton in its sample. A read error may account for a junction end that differs from germline. The chain couples TRBV7-8 to TRBJ2-1, with D tentatively TRBD1 (5 bases). This CDR3 contains 14 residues. Germline V gene sequence: CDR1 SGHVS, CDR2 FQNEAQ. CDR3 region: CAGSPPQGRIEQFF. The CDR3 region has the DNA TGTGCCGGCAGCCCACCCCAGGGAAGGATTGAGCAGTTCTTC.

The chain uses TRBV6-1 and TRBJ2-7; 12 bases agree with TRBD2. V was pared by 8 bases and J by 4 bases, with 6 bases of the junction left unmatched. Per germline, CDR1 MNHNS and CDR2 SASEGT. This CDR3 has 14 residues. The DNA of the CDR3 is TGTGCCAGCGTGGGACTAGCGGGCTTATACGAGCAGTACTTC. This gives the protein CASVGLAGLYEQYF.

This clonotype was counted only a few times. The chain employs TRBV27 and TRBJ2-7, with D uncertain. The CDR3 runs to 14 residues. V shed 5 bases and J shed 5 bases, with 16 bases lying between them. The V gene's germline CDR1 is MNHEY and CDR2 SMNVEV (reference sequence). DNA for the CDR3: TGTGCCAGCAGTCACAGCGACCCTTGGGACGAGCAGTACTTC. It encodes CASSHSDPWDEQYF.

The chain has TRBV6-1 and TRBJ2-2; 8 nucleotides match TRBD1. Germline values: CDR1 MNHNS, CDR2 SASEGT. With 8 bases clipped from V and 1 base from J, the junction kept 6 bases outside the gene matches. CDR3 length: 15 residues. CDR3 residues: CASPGQGLNTGELFF. The CDR3 DNA reads TGTGCCAGCCCAGGACAGGGATTGAACACCGGGGAGCTGTTTTTT.

The J gene is TRBJ2-7, the V gene TRBV20-1; the D is unclear. This CDR3 region has 14 residues. V was pared by 5 bases and J by 0 bases, with 14 bases between. The germline V gene has CDR1 DFQATT and CDR2 SNEGSKA (reference sequence). CDR3 sequence reads: CSAGPGSSSYEQYF. The CDR3 region has the DNA TGCAGTGCTGGGCCTGGCTCGAGCTCCTACGAGCAGTACTTC.

This clonotype was detected only a few times. This chain links TRBV6-4 with TRBJ1-2; D is perhaps TRBD1 (5 bases). Germline V gene sequence: CDR1 MRHNA, CDR2 SNTAGT. The CDR3 consists of 14 residues. Trimming shortened V by 0 bases and J by 6 bases, and 11 bases separated the two germline ends. The CDR3 spells CASSDSKPGNGYTF. The DNA for the CDR3 is TGTGCCAGCAGTGACTCGAAGCCAGGGAATGGCTACACCTTC.

The chain employs TRBV6-1 and TRBJ2-7; a weak D match, TRBD1 (6 bases). This CDR3 has 14 residues. The germline V gene has CDR1 MNHNS and CDR2 SASEGT. V was trimmed by 6 bases and J by 2 bases, leaving 14 bases between them. CDR3 amino acids: CASRPETGTYEQYF. CDR3 nucleotides: TGTGCCAGCAGGCCGGAGACAGGCACCTACGAGCAGTACTTC.

The chain couples TRBV20-1 to TRBJ2-1; 9 bases match TRBD2. V shed 6 bases, J shed 2 bases, and the junction held 17 bases outside the gene matches. The V gene's germline CDR1 is DFQATT and CDR2 SNEGSKA (reference sequence). This CDR3 is built from 18 residues. The CDR3, as DNA: TGCAGTGCCCAGGGGGGGACTAGCCCCTATGGGGCCTACAATGAGCAGTTCTTC. Residues: CSAQGGTSPYGAYNEQFF.

The chain carries TRBV12-3 or TRBV12-4 and TRBJ2-7, with D uncertain. This CDR3 contains 14 residues. Trimming shortened V by 5 bases and J by 2 bases, and 13 bases separated the two germline ends. The CDR3 reads CASSRAPGAYEQYF. Written as DNA, the CDR3 is TGTGCCAGCAGTCGCGCCCCAGGCGCCTACGAGCAGTACTTC.

The chain recombines TRBV7-2 with TRBJ1-1, with D hard to call. Trimming stripped 6 bases from V and 3 bases from J, with 14 bases between. CDR1 is SGHTA and CDR2 is FQGNSA in the germline V gene. The CDR3 is made up of 14 amino acids. CDR3 in amino acids: CASRPGGRDTEAFF. For the CDR3, the DNA is TGTGCCAGCAGGCCCGGAGGGCGGGACACTGAAGCTTTCTTT.

The chain carries TRBV5-1 and TRBJ2-1; 14 positions agree with TRBD2. Germline-derived CDR1 and CDR2 are SGHRS and YFSETQ. J lost 4 bases, V lost 3 bases, and 6 bases had no gene match. The CDR3 sequence is 17 residues long. CDR3 residues: CASSSGLAGGRYNEQFF. The CDR3 DNA reads as TGCGCCAGCAGCTCTGGACTAGCGGGAGGTCGTTACAATGAGCAGTTCTTC.

The V call is TRBV29-1, the J call TRBJ2-7; D is uncertain. CDR3 length equals 11 residues. V lost 4 bases to trimming and J lost 7 bases, with 11 bases between them. Germline V lookup: CDR1 SQVTM, CDR2 ANQGSEA. The CDR3 sequence: CSVGVLEEQYF. The CDR3 DNA is TGCAGCGTTGGGGTCCTAGAGGAGCAGTACTTC.

V and J are TRBV7-9 and TRBJ1-4; D unclear. From germline, CDR1 is SEHNR and CDR2 FQNEAQ (reference sequence). CDR3 length equals 16 residues. Trimming removed 3 bases from V and 4 bases from J, with 15 bases in between. CDR3 nucleotides: TGTGCCAGCAGCTTCTCCCGTACAACTCTTAATGAAAAACTGTTTTTT. It is translated as CASSFSRTTLNEKLFF.

This clonotype was counted a few times. The V gene is TRBV12-3 or TRBV12-4, the J gene TRBJ2-3, with 12 bases matching TRBD2. The CDR3 loop spans 19 amino acids. The ends lost 4 bases at V and 3 bases at J; junction bases unmatched: 14. The CDR3 DNA reads TGTGCCAGCAGTTCAAAGGGCCTAGCGGGAGGGCCTCCAACAGATACGCAGTATTTT. Amino acid sequence: CASSSKGLAGGPPTDTQYF.

In this sample, this clonotype turned up a few times. The chain recombines TRBV20-1 with TRBJ1-1; D not resolved. The CDR3 contains 12 residues. Germline lookup yields CDR1 DFQATT and CDR2 SNEGSKA (reference sequence). V shed 5 bases and J shed 2 bases, with 9 bases lying between them. The CDR3, as DNA: TGCAGTGCTGGCCGGGGTAACACTGAAGCTTTCTTT. Translating it yields CSAGRGNTEAFF.